This TCR beta chain was sequenced during a study of OX40 agonist ivuxolimab in advanced cancers. Germline values: CDR1 SGDLS, CDR2 YYNGEE. CDR3 size: 14 residues. The trim removed 1 base at V and 6 bases at J, leaving 1 base unmatched. Libraries were prepared by immunoSEQ multiplex PCR; TCRdb keeps only in-frame clonotypes and omits some of them. The data show under 25,000 clones, 79% seen once. This clonotype was sampled from an adult with an advanced solid tumor such as melanoma, head and neck, liver or kidney cancer. The genes are TRBV9 and TRBJ2-1, with TRBD1 matching over 10 bases. This sample comprised CD4+ or CD8+ T cells sorted from blood, obtained in a trial of the OX40 agonist ivuxolimab. Here the CDR3 DNA reads TGTGCCAGCAGCGTATGGACAGGGGGCAATGAGCAGTTCTTC. Its protein is CASSVWTGGNEQFF. Together with reference TRBV9 and TRBJ2-1, the CDR3 gives the full variable domain: DSGVTQTPKHLITATGQRVTLRCSPRSGDLSVYWYQQSLDQGLQFLIQYYNGEERAKGNILERFSAQQFPDLHSELNLSSLELGDSALYFCASSVWTGGNEQFFGPGTRLTVL.